This T cell receptor beta chain derives from a study of CD8 T cells in ankylosing spondylitis. Each CDR3 protein is one row after TCRdb ran MiXCR on the 5' RACE reads. Of 150,000 or so distinct CDR3 sequences listed, roughly 12% are singletons. Study results and limitations: Characteristic, it appeared, of ankylosing spondylitis blood was a TCR beta motif of fewer than 10 highly homologous variants.

As regards this clonotype: Its matching antigen is unknown.

Germline V gives CDR1 LGHDT, CDR2 YNNKEL (reference sequence). The CDR3 consists of 15 residues. V trimming: 1 base; J trimming: 7 bases; junction bases outside the gene matches: 3. The source of this sequence is a male donor with ankylosing spondylitis or in good health (not recorded which). This sequence joins TRBV3-1 and TRBJ2-7, with 14 bases identical to TRBD2. Material for sequencing was blood, either unsorted or a sorted T cell fraction (not recorded which). CDR3 DNA: TGTGCCAGCAGCCAAGGGACTAGCGGGAGGTGGGAGCAGTACTTC. Protein: CASSQGTSGRWEQYF.